A selection of T cell receptor beta chains follows, all from one sample in a study of T cell responses to AZD1222 COVID-19 vaccine. Profiling relied on immunoSEQ multiplex PCR, and the TCRdb table lists in-frame clones only, not all of them. Of some 110,000 clones listed, roughly 87% are singletons. The specimen was peripheral blood, collected 28 days after the second AZD1222 dose. The receptors originated from an adult who received the AZD1222 COVID-19 vaccine. Each CDR3 is given with its conserved first and last residue. A D gene is named only where the DNA matches it firmly. Clone size is given for some rows only: seen once, a few or many times, or a class if the clone is expanded.

v_call,d_call,j_call,clone_size,cdr3_nt,cdr3_aa
TRBV2,-,TRBJ1-3,-,TGTGCCAGCGTCCAGGCCTCTGGAAACACCATATATTTT,CASVQASGNTIYF
TRBV13,-,TRBJ1-2,-,TGTGCCAGCAGCTTGACAGAGAACTATGGCTACACCTTC,CASSLTENYGYTF
TRBV12-5,-,TRBJ1-1,-,TGTGCTAGTGGTTTGTTCCAAAGGCCTGAAGCTTTCTTT,CASGLFQRPEAFF
TRBV10-3,TRBD2,TRBJ2-5,-,TGTGCCATCAACTCTGGCCTAGCGGGGGTGGAAGAGACCCAGTACTTC,CAINSGLAGVEETQYF
TRBV12-2,-,TRBJ1-5,-,TGTGCAAGTCGCTTATTACATAGCAATCAGCCCCAGCATTTT,CASRLLHSNQPQHF
TRBV3-1/TRBV3-2,-,TRBJ2-4,-,TGTGCCAGCAGCCAATTAGGGCTGGATAGAAACATTCAGTACTTC,CASSQLGLDRNIQYF
TRBV5-1,TRBD1,TRBJ2-1,-,TGCGCCAGCAGCTTGGCCCGCAGTGGCGGACAGGGCCATGGCAATGAGCAGTTCTTC,CASSLARSGGQGHGNEQFF
TRBV7-2,-,TRBJ1-6,-,TGTGCCAGCAGCGTGTCGGGCGGCTCCTATAATTCACCCCTCCACTTT,CASSVSGGSYNSPLHF
TRBV4-3,TRBD2,TRBJ2-1,-,TGCGCCAGCAGCCCCAGAGCCACTAGCGGGGGCACTAATGAGCAGTTCTTC,CASSPRATSGGTNEQFF
TRBV12-5,TRBD2,TRBJ2-1,few,TGTGCTAGTGGTTTGGCCGAACCTACTAGCGGCGGTTACAATGAGCAGTTCTTC,CASGLAEPTSGGYNEQFF
TRBV27,-,TRBJ1-2,-,TGTGCCAGCAGTTCTACAGGGAGGAGGGTCTATGGCTACACCTTC,CASSSTGRRVYGYTF
TRBV3-1/TRBV3-2,-,TRBJ1-5,-,TGTGCCAGCAGCCAAGTTTGGCCCCCACGAAATAGCAATCAGCCCCAGCATTTT,CASSQVWPPRNSNQPQHF
TRBV19,TRBD1,TRBJ2-5,-,TGTGCCAGTAGGCGAAGACAGGGTATAGAGACCCAGTACTTC,CASRRRQGIETQYF